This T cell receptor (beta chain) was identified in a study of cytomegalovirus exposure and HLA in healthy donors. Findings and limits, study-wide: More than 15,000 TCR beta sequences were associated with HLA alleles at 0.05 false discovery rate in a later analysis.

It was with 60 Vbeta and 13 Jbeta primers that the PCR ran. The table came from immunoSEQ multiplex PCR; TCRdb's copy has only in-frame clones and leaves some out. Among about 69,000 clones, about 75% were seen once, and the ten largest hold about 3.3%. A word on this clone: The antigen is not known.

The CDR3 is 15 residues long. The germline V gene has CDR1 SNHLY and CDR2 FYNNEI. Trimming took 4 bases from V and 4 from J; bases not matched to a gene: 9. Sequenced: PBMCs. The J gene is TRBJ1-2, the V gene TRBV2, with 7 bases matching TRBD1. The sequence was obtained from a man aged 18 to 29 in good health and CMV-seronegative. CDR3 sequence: CASSVTTGKSYGYTF. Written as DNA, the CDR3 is TGTGCCAGCAGTGTGACGACAGGGAAAAGCTATGGCTACACCTTC.